The 9 T cell receptor beta chains listed next were all sequenced from one sample in a study of PD-1 blockade in classical Hodgkin lymphoma. TCRdb's copy holds only in-frame clones and misses some; the assay was immunoSEQ multiplex PCR. Of 10,000 to 15,000 clones listed, about four fifths are singletons. No patient escaped relapse after autologous stem cell transplantation, and brentuximab vedotin exposure varied. The sequencing used peripheral blood mononuclear cells (PBMCs), collected at baseline. The receptors derive from a human donor with classical Hodgkin lymphoma.

This chain joins TRBV6-1 and TRBJ2-2; 10 positions agree with TRBD1. J was trimmed by 6 bases and V by 2 bases; bases with no gene match: 6. The CDR3 is 16 residues long. Germline values: CDR1 MNHNS, CDR2 SASEGT. The CDR3 DNA reads TGTGCCAGCAGTGAAAGACAGGGGGCTTTCGCCGGGGAGCTGTTTTTT. The encoded protein is CASSERQGAFAGELFF.

The gene calls are TRBV6-5 and TRBJ2-2, with D possibly being TRBD1 (6 bases). Per germline, CDR1 MNHEY and CDR2 SVGAGI. V was clipped by 8 bases and J by 4 bases, with 14 bases between them. The CDR3 is 14 residues long. This CDR3 is CASGTGFATGELFF. The CDR3 DNA reads as TGTGCCAGCGGAACAGGGTTTGCCACCGGGGAGCTGTTTTTT.

This clone came up a few times. This chain joins TRBV19 and TRBJ1-3, with 8 nucleotides matching TRBD1. This CDR3 spans 15 amino acids. J gave up 8 bases and V 5 bases, and 11 bases lay outside the gene matches. In germline, CDR1 is LNHDA, CDR2 SQIVND (reference sequence). The CDR3 reads CASSASGGAFDTIYF. DNA of the CDR3: TGTGCCAGTAGTGCATCAGGGGGCGCGTTCGACACCATATATTTT.

The chain uses TRBV5-6 and TRBJ1-1; the D gene is possibly TRBD1 (5 bases). The CDR3 has 13 residues. Trimming cost V 0 bases and J 4 bases, with 7 bases left between them. The germline V gene encodes CDR1 SGHDT and CDR2 YYEEEE. The CDR3 bases are TGTGCCAGCAGCTTGGGGGGGACCACTGAAGCTTTCTTT. This sequence encodes CASSLGGTTEAFF.

This rearrangement joins TRBV7-2 to TRBJ1-1; D gene uncertain. The V end was cut by 1 base, the J end by 0 bases, with 6 bases between. This CDR3 comprises 14 residues. Per germline, CDR1 SGHTA and CDR2 FQGNSA. CDR3 sequence: CASSLVQMNTEAFF. The CDR3 DNA is TGTGCCAGCAGCTTAGTACAGATGAACACTGAAGCTTTCTTT.

The chain uses TRBV2 and TRBJ1-1; 12 bases align to TRBD1. Germline CDR1 reads SNHLY; CDR2 reads FYNNEI. The CDR3 loop spans 15 amino acids. V shed 6 bases and J 4 bases; nucleotides not matched to a gene: 6. DNA for the CDR3: TGTGCCAGCAGGCGGGACAGGGGGCGCTTCACTGAAGCTTTCTTT. Translation gives CASRRDRGRFTEAFF.

V usage is TRBV28 and J usage is TRBJ1-2; the D gene is possibly TRBD1 (5 bases). CDR1 is MDHEN and CDR2 is SYDVKM in the germline V gene. CDR3 length: 13 residues. V lost 6 bases and J lost 11, with 19 bases in between. The CDR3 loop is CASSLTGTEGYTF. The CDR3 DNA reads as TGTGCCAGCAGCCTCACCGGGACGGAAGGGTACACCTTC.

This sequence joins TRBV18 and TRBJ1-1; D remains unclear. The germline CDR1 and CDR2 sequences are KGHSH and LQKENI. The length of the CDR3 is 17 residues. V dropped 6 bases and J dropped 1 base, with 21 bases sitting between them. For the CDR3, the DNA is TGTGCCAGCTCCCTTATTGGCTTACTGTCCCCGAACACTGAAGCTTTCTTT. Translated, it gives CASSLIGLLSPNTEAFF.

The V gene is TRBV18, the J gene TRBJ1-4; the D is unclear. V was shortened by 6 bases and J by 7 bases, with 15 bases between the two germline ends. CDR1 is KGHSH, CDR2 LQKENI, per germline. The CDR3 runs 14 residues. The CDR3 sequence is CASSPGNRGEKLFF. The CDR3 coding sequence is TGTGCCAGCTCTCCAGGAAACCGGGGTGAAAAACTGTTTTTT.